The next 28 T cell receptor beta chains were all read from a single sample in a study of blood T cell repertoires in COVID-19. Libraries were prepared by immunoSEQ multiplex PCR; TCRdb keeps only in-frame clonotypes and omits some of them. Among about 99,000 clones listed, over 75% were seen once. The source material was peripheral blood. These receptors were obtained from a human donor in a cohort sampled during active or convalescent COVID-19.

This clone was detected only once. The chain couples TRBV5-6 to TRBJ2-1; 10 positions match TRBD2. Germline CDR1 is SGHDT and CDR2 is YYEEEE. Trimming cost V 4 bases and J 3 bases; bases outside gene matches: 4. CDR3 size: 15 residues. DNA of the CDR3: TGTGCCAGCAGCCTAGCGGGGGTGTTCTACAATGAGCAGTTCTTC. It specifies CASSLAGVFYNEQFF.

This clone was detected a few times. The chain is built from TRBV19 and TRBJ1-6; 10 nucleotides agree with TRBD1. CDR1 LNHDA and CDR2 SQIVND come from the germline V gene (reference sequence). This CDR3 has 14 amino acids. With 6 bases clipped from V and 4 bases from J, the junction kept 0 bases outside the gene matches. The CDR3 region is CASRDRGYNSPLHF. In DNA, the CDR3 is TGTGCCAGTAGGGACAGGGGGTATAATTCACCCCTCCACTTT. Filled out from reference TRBV19 and TRBJ1-6, the complete variable domain reads DGGITQSPKYLFRKEGQNVTLSCEQNLNHDAMYWYRQDPGQGLRLIYYSQIVNDFQKGDIAEGYSVSREKKESFPLTVTSAQKNPTAFYLCASRDRGYNSPLHFGNGTRLTVT.

The CDR3 nucleotides are TGTGCCAGCAGTTTAGGCCCTGGGCAGGGGGTTGGAACTGAAGCTTTCTTT. Protein sequence: CASSLGPGQGVGTEAFF. This sequence joins TRBV27 and TRBJ1-1; 7 positions agree with TRBD1. J gave up 5 bases and V 2 bases, and 14 bases lay outside the gene matches. Germline lookup yields CDR1 MNHEY and CDR2 SMNVEV (reference sequence). There are 17 residues in the CDR3.

V is TRBV14 and J is TRBJ1-6; D remains unclear. The germline V gene has CDR1 SGHDN and CDR2 FVKESK. The CDR3 covers 15 residues. With 4 bases removed from V and 9 bases from J, the gap between germline ends came to 16 bases. DNA of the CDR3: TGTGCCAGCAGCCGAGGGTCGGTGTTCTTTTCACCCCTCCACTTT. Translating gives CASSRGSVFFSPLHF.

The chain is built from TRBV29-1 and TRBJ2-2, with a tentative D call TRBD1 (5 bases). V was shortened by 0 bases and J by 2 bases, with 13 bases between the two germline ends. The CDR3 is made up of 16 amino acids. The germline V gene encodes CDR1 SQVTM and CDR2 ANQGSEA. CDR3 nucleotides: TGCAGCGTTGAAGAAAGTTCCCAGGGTAACACCGGGGAGCTGTTTTTT. Translating it yields CSVEESSQGNTGELFF.

J is TRBJ2-1 and V is TRBV27, with 9 bases lining up with TRBD1. From germline, CDR1 is MNHEY and CDR2 SMNVEV (reference sequence). Trimming cost V 5 bases and J 1 base; bases outside gene matches: 3. The CDR3 covers 15 residues. Written as DNA, the CDR3 is TGTGCCAGCAGTCCGGGACAGGGATCCTACAATGAGCAGTTCTTC. This translates into CASSPGQGSYNEQFF.

The chain combines TRBV11-3 with TRBJ2-5, with 7 nucleotides matching TRBD2. The V gene end was trimmed by 3 bases and the J gene end by 5 bases; junction bases not matched to a gene: 3. Germline V CDR1 and CDR2: SGHNT, YENEEA. The CDR3 has 13 residues. CDR3 amino acids: CASSFRGGETQYF. The CDR3 DNA reads TGTGCCAGCAGCTTCCGGGGAGGGGAGACCCAGTACTTC.

The chain combines TRBV7-9 with TRBJ1-5, with D perhaps TRBD1 (5 bases). The CDR3 is 13 residues long. Per germline, CDR1 SEHNR and CDR2 FQNEAQ (reference sequence). V lost 5 bases and J 7 bases, leaving 12 bases between the germline ends. DNA of the CDR3: TGTGCCAGCAGCCCGGGGGGGTCCCAGCCCCAGCATTTT. Protein: CASSPGGSQPQHF. Filled out from reference TRBV7-9 and TRBJ1-5, the complete variable domain reads DTGVSQNPRHKITKRGQNVTFRCDPISEHNRLYWYRQTLGQGPEFLTYFQNEAQLEKSRLLSDRFSAERPKGSFSTLEIQRTEQGDSAMYLCASSPGGSQPQHFGDGTRLSIL.

The chain links TRBV4-1 to TRBJ1-5, with D possibly TRBD1 on 5 matching bases. CDR1 and CDR2 from the germline V gene are MGHRA and YSYEKL. V lost 0 bases and J 5 bases, leaving 11 bases between the germline ends. The CDR3 is 15 amino acids. The DNA for the CDR3 is TGCGCCAGCAGCCAAGATGGAGGGGACTATCAGCCCCAGCATTTT. This codes for CASSQDGGDYQPQHF.

The V and J genes are TRBV5-6 and TRBJ2-7; D is possibly TRBD2 (6 bases). The CDR3 extends over 13 amino acids. Trimming pared 6 bases from V and 6 bases from J, leaving 16 bases between. Germline CDR1 SGHDT, CDR2 YYEEEE. This CDR3 reads CASTFGTLREQYF. For the CDR3, the DNA is TGTGCCAGCACCTTCGGGACTCTTCGCGAGCAGTACTTC.

The V and J genes are TRBV7-2 and TRBJ1-6; 7 positions agree with TRBD1. Germline trimming cut 1 base from V and 7 bases from J; bases unmatched to any gene: 7. The CDR3 totals 16 residues. CDR1 SGHTA and CDR2 FQGNSA come from the germline V gene. The DNA of the CDR3 is TGTGCCAGCAGCTTAGGTCCGGGACAGCCAAATTCACCCCTCCACTTT. It codes for CASSLGPGQPNSPLHF.

The chain joins TRBV11-3 to TRBJ2-5; a weak D match, TRBD1 (5 bases). The CDR3 runs to 14 residues. Germline lookup yields CDR1 SGHNT and CDR2 YENEEA. The V end lost 2 bases, the J end lost 7 bases, and 14 bases lay between the germline ends. This chain's CDR3 is CASSLSKGRGTQYF. The DNA for the CDR3 is TGTGCCAGCAGCTTAAGTAAGGGAAGGGGGACCCAGTACTTC.

The CDR3 protein is CASSSDATVNYGYTF. In DNA form, the CDR3 reads TGCGCCAGCAGCTCAGATGCGACAGTCAACTATGGCTACACCTTC. This chain uses TRBV5-1 with TRBJ1-2; maybe TRBD1 (5 bases). This CDR3 has 15 residues. Germline CDR1 reads SGHRS; CDR2 reads YFSETQ. Deletions cut 3 bases from V and 2 bases from J, with 14 bases between.

This clone was seen only a few times. V and J are TRBV11-3 and TRBJ1-2; 9 bases line up with TRBD1. CDR1 is SGHNT, CDR2 YENEEA, per germline. This CDR3 spans 16 amino acids. The J segment lost 3 bases and the V segment lost 1 base, leaving 6 bases of the junction unmatched. CDR3 amino acids: CASSLGRDRVYYGYTF. CDR3 bases: TGTGCCAGCAGCTTAGGTCGGGACAGGGTTTACTATGGCTACACCTTC.

This clone was seen once. The genes are TRBV6-2 or TRBV6-3 and TRBJ1-1; D unresolved. Germline V lookup: CDR1 MNHEY, CDR2 SVGEGT. V was cut by 2 bases and J by 0 bases, with 7 bases left in between. The CDR3 sequence is 14 residues long. CDR3 nucleotides: TGTGCCAGCAGTTACCCCTTTTTGAACACTGAAGCTTTCTTT. As protein: CASSYPFLNTEAFF.

V usage is TRBV11-3 and J usage is TRBJ2-5, with D tentatively TRBD1 (5 bases). This CDR3 is 14 amino acids long. Germline CDR1 SGHNT, CDR2 YENEEA. Trimming pared 2 bases from V and 3 bases from J, leaving 10 bases between. For the CDR3, the DNA is TGTGCCAGCAGCTTACAGGGCCTAGAAGAGACCCAGTACTTC. Its protein product is CASSLQGLEETQYF. The full variable domain, in which reference TRBV11-3 and TRBJ2-5 provide the parts outside the CDR3, is EAGVVQSPRYKIIEKKQPVAFWCNPISGHNTLYWYLQNLGQGPELLIRYENEEAVDDSQLPKDRFSAERLKGVDSTLKIQPAELGDSAVYLCASSLQGLEETQYFGPGTRLLVL.

The J gene is TRBJ1-1, the V gene TRBV28, with a tentative D call TRBD1 (5 bases). Germline CDR1 and CDR2: MDHEN and SYDVKM. V was trimmed by 5 bases and J by 3 bases, leaving 13 bases between them. This CDR3 comprises 14 residues. The CDR3 sequence: CASSPETEYTEAFF. DNA of the CDR3: TGTGCCAGCAGTCCCGAGACAGAATACACTGAAGCTTTCTTT.

This clone showed up just a few times. The chain employs TRBV14 and TRBJ2-7; perhaps TRBD2 as D (6 bases). The CDR3 extends over 15 amino acids. Deletions cut 3 bases from V and 2 bases from J, with 14 bases between. Germline V CDR1 and CDR2: SGHDN, FVKESK. CDR3 region: CASSHPGGGTYEQYF. CDR3 DNA sequence: TGTGCCAGCAGCCATCCAGGTGGAGGGACCTACGAGCAGTACTTC.

The V gene is TRBV24-1, the J gene TRBJ2-2; TRBD1 is a possible D gene (7 bases). The V gene lost 0 bases and the J gene lost 6 bases, with 16 bases spanning the gap. CDR3 length equals 17 residues. Per germline, CDR1 KGHDR and CDR2 SFDVKD. The CDR3 region has the DNA TGTGCCACCAGTGATTTGTATCTGGCAGGGGGGTCCGGGGAGCTGTTTTTT. Translation gives CATSDLYLAGGSGELFF.

In its sample, this clone was seen once. This chain joins TRBV5-1 and TRBJ2-4; weak D call: TRBD2 (7 bases). V dropped 0 bases and J dropped 2 bases, with 27 bases sitting between them. This CDR3 is built from 21 residues. The germline CDR1 and CDR2 sequences are SGHRS and YFSETQ. In nucleotides, the CDR3 is TGCGCCAGCAGCTTGGAACGCCCGTGTGAGGGGGGGGGCGCATCCAAAAACATTCAGTACTTC. As protein: CASSLERPCEGGGASKNIQYF.

The V gene is TRBV10-3, the J gene TRBJ2-3; TRBD1 might be the D (7 bases). V dropped 7 bases and J dropped 6 bases, with 17 bases sitting between them. Per germline, CDR1 ENHRY and CDR2 SYGVKD. The CDR3 sequence is 14 residues long. CDR3 sequence: CAITQGGDFDTQYF. Written as DNA, the CDR3 is TGTGCCATCACCCAGGGGGGTGACTTTGATACGCAGTATTTT.

The V call is TRBV5-4, the J call TRBJ1-4, with D perhaps TRBD1 (5 bases). Germline CDR1 and CDR2: SGHNT and YYREEE (reference sequence). Trimming took 4 bases from V and 8 from J, leaving 18 bases between them. There are 15 residues in the CDR3. This chain's CDR3 is CASSPDQDIREKLFF. CDR3 sequence (DNA): TGTGCCAGCAGCCCCGACCAGGACATCCGAGAAAAACTGTTTTTT.

This clone has just a few counts. The chain joins TRBV28 to TRBJ1-3; 8 nucleotides agree with TRBD1. This CDR3 has 16 amino acids. V was clipped by 2 bases and J by 0 bases; unmatched bases: 3. From germline, CDR1 is MDHEN and CDR2 SYDVKM. CDR3 DNA: TGTGCCAGCAGTTTACGACAGGGGTTCTCTGGAAACACCATATATTTT. Residues: CASSLRQGFSGNTIYF.

The chain employs TRBV24-1 and TRBJ2-5; tentatively, D is TRBD1 (7 bases). This CDR3 has 12 amino acids. V was cut by 9 bases and J by 6 bases, with 13 bases left in between. The germline V gene has CDR1 KGHDR and CDR2 SFDVKD. CDR3 nucleotide sequence: TGTGCCACCTCCCCAGGGGGGAAGACCCAGTACTTC. Translated, it gives CATSPGGKTQYF.

V gene TRBV28 combines with J gene TRBJ1-5, with D hard to call. Trimming took 10 bases from V and 0 from J, leaving 7 bases between them. Germline assignment: CDR1 MDHEN and CDR2 SYDVKM. The CDR3 covers 12 residues. CDR3 loop: CATIYSNQPQHF. CDR3 nucleotide sequence: TGTGCCACCATCTATAGCAATCAGCCCCAGCATTTT.

The chain is built from TRBV10-3 and TRBJ1-2; 8 bases match TRBD1. The CDR3 has 15 residues. CDR1 and CDR2 from the germline V gene are ENHRY and SYGVKD. V gave up 7 bases and J gave up 1 base; unmatched junction bases: 8. The CDR3 loop is CAIKGDRGYNYGYTF. CDR3 nucleotide sequence: TGTGCCATCAAAGGAGACAGGGGATATAACTATGGCTACACCTTC.

This clone came up once. CDR3 coding DNA: TGTGCCAGCACTAAAGGGGGTGGGACTGAAGCTTTCTTT. Protein sequence: CASTKGGGTEAFF. J is TRBJ1-1 and V is TRBV3-1 (or the pseudogene TRBV3-2); D perhaps matches TRBD1 (6 bases). Germline CDR1 LGHDT, CDR2 YNNKEL (reference sequence). V was shortened by 7 bases and J by 5 bases, with 14 bases between the two germline ends. CDR3 size: 13 residues.

The V gene is TRBV12-5, the J gene TRBJ2-5; D perhaps matches TRBD1 (5 bases). Germline V CDR1 and CDR2: LGHNT, FRNRAP. This CDR3 contains 15 residues. V dropped 1 base and J dropped 4 bases, with 13 bases sitting between them. Written as DNA, the CDR3 is TGTGCTAGTGGTTTGGCCACGAGAAGGGGAGAGACCCAGTACTTC. The encoded protein is CASGLATRRGETQYF.